This entry lists 28 T cell receptor beta chains sequenced from one sample in a study of PD-1 blockade in classical Hodgkin lymphoma (dated by TCRdb to about 2020). Library method: the immunoSEQ multiplex PCR assay. TCRdb took over this immuneACCESS table, retaining in-frame rearrangements with V and J assigned. Such tables are incomplete; in checked studies, under half of the missing clones stem from an unresolved V gene, and the remainder is unexplained. The table for this sample lists tens of thousands of clones; about 90% of them were counted only once. The ten most abundant clones make up over 7.5% of the sample. In the paper's terms, the time point label means: cycle 4 day 1 (C4D1), after more than five weeks of nivolumab. Relapse after autologous stem cell transplantation had occurred in all trial patients, and cohorts A, B and C were distinguished by prior brentuximab vedotin exposure. The material was peripheral blood mononuclear cells (PBMCs), obtained before the fourth cycle of nivolumab. These receptors all stem from a human donor with classical Hodgkin lymphoma.

The CDR3: CASSLIRLANTGELFF. The CDR3 DNA is TGTGCCAGCAGTTTAATCAGACTAGCGAACACCGGGGAGCTGTTTTTT. V usage is TRBV27 and J usage is TRBJ2-2, with D perhaps matching TRBD2 (6 bases). CDR1 and CDR2 from the germline V gene are MNHEY and SMNVEV (reference sequence). Trimming left V 2 bases short and J 0 bases short, with 10 bases between. The CDR3 covers 16 residues.

The chain couples TRBV5-1 to TRBJ1-1, with 8 bases matching TRBD1. Germline CDR1 and CDR2: SGHRS and YFSETQ. V lost 4 bases and J lost 1; bases outside the gene matches: 6. This CDR3 has 15 amino acids. CDR3 region: CASSPQGVGNTEAFF. The DNA of the CDR3 is TGCGCCAGCAGCCCACAGGGGGTGGGGAACACTGAAGCTTTCTTT. The variable domain in full, completed from reference TRBV5-1 and TRBJ1-1, reads KAGVTQTPRYLIKTRGQQVTLSCSPISGHRSVSWYQQTPGQGLQFLFEYFSETQRNKGNFPGRFSGRQFSNSRSEMNVSTLELGDSALYLCASSPQGVGNTEAFFGQGTRLTVV.

This clone was detected once. The gene calls are TRBV4-1 and TRBJ2-2; the D is unclear. Trimming removed 1 base at V and 4 bases at J, with 16 bases between. The CDR3 sequence is 17 residues long. In germline, CDR1 is MGHRA, CDR2 YSYEKL. The CDR3 is CASSQVFGGVGTGELFF. DNA for the CDR3: TGCGCCAGCAGCCAAGTTTTCGGCGGCGTCGGCACCGGGGAGCTGTTTTTT.

This chain joins TRBV5-1 and TRBJ1-1; the D is unclear. V dropped 1 base and J dropped 3 bases, with 13 bases sitting between them. CDR1 and CDR2 (germline): SGHRS, YFSETQ. The CDR3 extends over 15 amino acids. This CDR3 is CASSLSLSRYTEAFF. CDR3 DNA sequence: TGCGCCAGCAGCTTGTCTCTGAGTAGGTACACTGAAGCTTTCTTT. Drawing the rest from reference TRBV5-1 and TRBJ1-1, the complete variable domain is KAGVTQTPRYLIKTRGQQVTLSCSPISGHRSVSWYQQTPGQGLQFLFEYFSETQRNKGNFPGRFSGRQFSNSRSEMNVSTLELGDSALYLCASSLSLSRYTEAFFGQGTRLTVV.

The chain couples TRBV4-1 to TRBJ2-7; TRBD2 aligns across 7 bases. CDR1 and CDR2 from the germline V gene are MGHRA and YSYEKL. Trimming at V came to 0 bases and at J to 8 bases, leaving 10 bases not matched to a gene. The CDR3 is 15 amino acids. The CDR3 sequence: CASSQDRAGPSKQYF. The CDR3 region has the DNA TGCGCCAGCAGCCAAGACCGAGCGGGGCCTTCTAAGCAGTACTTC.

The chain recombines TRBV11-2 with TRBJ2-2; the D is unclear. The CDR3 runs 14 residues. CDR1 and CDR2 from the germline V gene are SGHAT and FQNNGV. V was shortened by 5 bases and J by 1 base, with 8 bases between the two germline ends. The CDR3 loop is CASSPDLNTGELFF. CDR3 bases: TGTGCCAGCAGCCCTGACCTGAACACCGGGGAGCTGTTTTTT.

V and J are TRBV6-6 and TRBJ1-4, with 7 bases lining up with TRBD1. With 2 bases clipped from V and 10 bases from J, the junction kept 13 bases outside the gene matches. The germline V gene has CDR1 MNHNY and CDR2 SVGAGI (reference sequence). The CDR3 sequence is 16 residues long. The CDR3 reads CASSYGGTVDEGKLFF. Here the CDR3 DNA reads TGTGCCAGCAGTTACGGGGGGACAGTCGACGAGGGAAAACTGTTTTTT.

The chain recombines TRBV5-1 with TRBJ2-2; 8 bases are shared with TRBD2. The CDR3 runs 15 residues. V gave up 3 bases and J gave up 7 bases; unmatched junction bases: 8. Looked up from germline, CDR1 is SGHRS and CDR2 is YFSETQ. This CDR3 reads CASSYRSGGVGELFF. The CDR3 DNA sequence: TGCGCCAGCAGCTATCGCAGCGGGGGTGTCGGGGAGCTGTTTTTT.

The chain recombines TRBV27 with TRBJ2-5; no firm D call. V was pared by 2 bases and J by 0 bases, with 4 bases between. CDR3 length: 13 amino acids. CDR1 and CDR2 from the germline V gene are MNHEY and SMNVEV (reference sequence). In nucleotides, the CDR3 is TGTGCCAGCAGTTTAGGCGACCAAGAGACCCAGTACTTC. Translated, it gives CASSLGDQETQYF.

The CDR3 loop is CASSLGGMNTEAFF. As DNA, the CDR3 is TGTGCCAGCAGCTTGGGGGGCATGAACACTGAAGCTTTCTTT. The chain carries TRBV13 and TRBJ1-1, with D maybe TRBD1 (6 bases). V gave up 3 bases and J gave up 0 bases, with 8 bases separating them. There are 14 residues in the CDR3. CDR1 PRHDT and CDR2 FYEKMQ come from the germline V gene (reference sequence).

V and J are TRBV2 and TRBJ1-3; D gene uncertain. The germline V gene encodes CDR1 SNHLY and CDR2 FYNNEI. The CDR3 extends over 15 amino acids. Trimming took off 0 bases at V and 0 bases at J, with 6 bases between the two ends. The CDR3 loop reads CASSEAGGSGNTIYF. The CDR3 nucleotides read TGTGCCAGCAGTGAAGCAGGAGGCTCTGGAAACACCATATATTTT.

V gene TRBV6-6 combines with J gene TRBJ2-2; possible D gene TRBD2, 6 bases. Germline CDR1 is MNHNY and CDR2 is SVGAGI (reference sequence). Between the trimmed V and J ends, which lost 5 bases and 4 bases, there was a span of 11 bases. CDR3 length: 14 residues. The CDR3 protein is CASSVVAVTGELFF. Written as DNA, the CDR3 is TGTGCCAGCAGTGTGGTAGCGGTCACCGGGGAGCTGTTTTTT.

The chain is built from TRBV6-5 and TRBJ1-5, with D uncertain. The germline V gene encodes CDR1 MNHEY and CDR2 SVGAGI. The CDR3 has 14 residues. The V and J ends lost 5 bases and 4 bases respectively, with 12 bases between them. The CDR3 region has the DNA TGTGCCAGCAGTCCGACACTTACTAATCAGCCCCAGCATTTT. Its protein is CASSPTLTNQPQHF.

In its sample, this clone was seen a few times. The chain carries TRBV5-1 and TRBJ2-1, with 11 bases lining up with TRBD1. The CDR3 is 14 residues long. Germline lookup yields CDR1 SGHRS and CDR2 YFSETQ. The trim removed 4 bases at V and 8 bases at J, leaving 5 bases unmatched. For the CDR3, the DNA is TGCGCCAGCAGCCCCCGGACAGGGGGCGATGAGCAGTTCTTC. Its translation: CASSPRTGGDEQFF. Drawing the rest from reference TRBV5-1 and TRBJ2-1, the complete variable domain is KAGVTQTPRYLIKTRGQQVTLSCSPISGHRSVSWYQQTPGQGLQFLFEYFSETQRNKGNFPGRFSGRQFSNSRSEMNVSTLELGDSALYLCASSPRTGGDEQFFGPGTRLTVL.

CDR3 amino acids: CAIRLTRDNEQFF. CDR3 nucleotide sequence: TGTGCCATCAGACTCACTAGAGACAATGAGCAGTTCTTC. The chain uses TRBV10-3 and TRBJ2-1; weak D call: TRBD2 (5 bases). The CDR3 length is 13 residues. Trimming pared 6 bases from V and 5 bases from J, leaving 11 bases between. The V gene's germline CDR1 is ENHRY and CDR2 SYGVKD.

This chain connects TRBV5-1 to TRBJ1-3, with D unclear. V gave up 4 bases and J gave up 0 bases, with 8 bases separating them. The CDR3 covers 14 residues. Germline lookup yields CDR1 SGHRS and CDR2 YFSETQ. The CDR3 DNA sequence: TGCGCCAGCAGCCAAGGATTCTCTGGAAACACCATATATTTT. Translating gives CASSQGFSGNTIYF.

A single count supports this clone. The chain carries TRBV5-6 and TRBJ2-5; TRBD1 matches at 11 bases. The CDR3 runs 17 residues. The V and J ends lost 0 bases and 4 bases, in that order; junction bases with no gene match: 8. Per the germline V gene, CDR1 is SGHDT and CDR2 is YYEEEE. The CDR3 reads CASSLASSGTGGETQYF. The CDR3 DNA reads as TGTGCCAGCAGCTTGGCAAGTTCCGGGACAGGGGGAGAGACCCAGTACTTC.

This clone was counted a single time. The chain combines TRBV7-6 with TRBJ2-1; 9 nucleotides align to TRBD2. Trimming removed 5 bases from V and 4 bases from J; junction bases left unmatched: 9. Per germline, CDR1 SGHVS and CDR2 FNYEAQ. This CDR3 region has 16 residues. CDR3 DNA: TGTGCCAGCAGCACCTCGCGACTAGCGGCGTACAATGAGCAGTTCTTC. Protein: CASSTSRLAAYNEQFF.

CDR3 sequence (DNA): TGTGCCATCAGTCCTGAACCGGGGGTGGGAAACACCATATATTTT. Translating gives CAISPEPGVGNTIYF. V is TRBV10-3 and J is TRBJ1-3, with D tentatively TRBD1 (5 bases). V was pared by 5 bases and J by 4 bases, with 15 bases between. CDR3 size: 15 residues. CDR1 and CDR2 (germline): ENHRY, SYGVKD.

A few counts support this clone. V is TRBV29-1 and J is TRBJ1-2, with TRBD1 identical over 8 bases. Germline trimming cut 7 bases from V and 8 bases from J; bases unmatched to any gene: 12. The germline V gene has CDR1 SQVTM and CDR2 ANQGSEA. The CDR3 contains 13 residues. The CDR3 coding sequence is TGCAGCGGAGTCCCCTGGACAGGGTCGGGCTACACCTTC. Protein: CSGVPWTGSGYTF.

The CDR3 loop is CASSSGGSSYEQYF. The CDR3 DNA reads TGCGCCAGCAGCTCGGGGGGAAGCTCCTACGAGCAGTACTTC. This chain joins TRBV5-1 and TRBJ2-7, with 7 nucleotides matching TRBD2. CDR1 is SGHRS and CDR2 is YFSETQ in the germline V gene. This CDR3 region has 14 residues. Trimming cost V 3 bases and J 0 bases; bases outside gene matches: 3. The complete variable domain, with remaining parts taken from reference TRBV5-1 and TRBJ2-7, reads KAGVTQTPRYLIKTRGQQVTLSCSPISGHRSVSWYQQTPGQGLQFLFEYFSETQRNKGNFPGRFSGRQFSNSRSEMNVSTLELGDSALYLCASSSGGSSYEQYFGPGTRLTVT.

The chain recombines TRBV5-1 with TRBJ1-5; a possible D gene is TRBD1 (5 bases). V shed 4 bases and J shed 7 bases, with 15 bases lying between them. Germline V lookup: CDR1 SGHRS, CDR2 YFSETQ. This CDR3 spans 14 amino acids. CDR3 in DNA: TGCGCCAGCAGCCAAACCTCGGGGACCCAGCCCCAGCATTTT. Translated: CASSQTSGTQPQHF. The whole variable domain, remainder taken from reference TRBV5-1 and TRBJ1-5, is KAGVTQTPRYLIKTRGQQVTLSCSPISGHRSVSWYQQTPGQGLQFLFEYFSETQRNKGNFPGRFSGRQFSNSRSEMNVSTLELGDSALYLCASSQTSGTQPQHFGDGTRLSIL.

This clone has a single count. This chain joins TRBV5-1 and TRBJ2-5; no clear D. CDR1 and CDR2 (germline): SGHRS, YFSETQ. This CDR3 contains 14 residues. Trimming took off 3 bases at V and 3 bases at J, with 12 bases between the two ends. This chain's CDR3 is CASSSRSPKETQYF. The DNA of the CDR3 is TGCGCCAGCAGCTCCAGGTCACCAAAAGAGACCCAGTACTTC.

This chain uses TRBV5-1 with TRBJ2-5; D gene ambiguous. The J call is doubtful: the DNA matches TRBJ2-7 better. CDR1 and CDR2 (germline): SGHRS, YFSETQ. The CDR3 has 14 amino acids. The CDR3 coding sequence is TGCGCCAGCAGCTTGGACAGCCCCCCTCTCGAGCAGTACTTC. Amino acids: CASSLDSPPLEQYF.

This rearrangement joins TRBV30 to TRBJ1-2; a possible D gene is TRBD1 (5 bases). V was pared by 5 bases and J by 4 bases, with 8 bases between. Per the germline V gene, CDR1 is GTSNPN and CDR2 is SVGIG (reference sequence). This CDR3 has 11 residues. CDR3 region: CAWLTGYGYTF. The CDR3 DNA is TGTGCCTGGCTAACAGGCTATGGCTACACCTTC.

CDR3 coding DNA: TGCGCCAGCAGCCAAGACCATTCGAGGCAGGGGGTCCGAAACACCATATATTTT. Its translation: CASSQDHSRQGVRNTIYF. The chain is built from TRBV4-1 and TRBJ1-3; 7 nucleotides line up with TRBD1. Trimming at V came to 0 bases and at J to 5 bases, leaving 13 bases not matched to a gene. CDR3 length equals 18 residues. Looked up from germline, CDR1 is MGHRA and CDR2 is YSYEKL.

The rearrangement links TRBV7-7 to TRBJ2-5; D unclear. This CDR3 is built from 13 residues. Germline assignment: CDR1 SSHAT and CDR2 FNYEAQ (reference sequence). Trimming stripped 3 bases from V and 2 bases from J, with 7 bases between. CDR3 sequence reads: CASSFVQQETQYF. The CDR3 DNA reads TGTGCCAGCAGCTTTGTCCAGCAAGAGACCCAGTACTTC.

This rearrangement joins TRBV7-8 to TRBJ2-7; possibly TRBD2 for D (7 bases). CDR1 is SGHVS, CDR2 FQNEAQ, per germline. The CDR3 runs to 13 residues. Trimming left V 3 bases short and J 6 bases short, with 12 bases between. The CDR3 reads CASSFKGGGEQYF. CDR3 nucleotides: TGTGCCAGCAGCTTCAAGGGAGGGGGCGAGCAGTACTTC.